The T cell receptor (beta chain) under discussion was sequenced for a study of control samples from healthy donors and cancer patients. A word on this clone: Other nucleotide sequences in the sample specify the same CDR3.

Profiling relied on immunoSEQ multiplex PCR, and the TCRdb table lists in-frame clones only, not all of them. Of roughly 120,000 clones listed, 85% to 90% are singletons. Trimming took 5 bases from V and 1 from J; bases not matched to a gene: 2. The CDR3 extends over 13 amino acids. Germline loops: CDR1 SGHNT, CDR2 YYREEE (reference sequence). Material for sequencing was PBMCs. V is TRBV5-4 and J is TRBJ2-5, with 7 positions matching TRBD1. This TCR was sampled from a woman aged 50 to 60 with colorectal cancer. Here the CDR3 reads CASSRDSQETQYF. The DNA of the CDR3 is TGTGCCAGCAGTCGGGACAGCCAAGAGACCCAGTACTTC.